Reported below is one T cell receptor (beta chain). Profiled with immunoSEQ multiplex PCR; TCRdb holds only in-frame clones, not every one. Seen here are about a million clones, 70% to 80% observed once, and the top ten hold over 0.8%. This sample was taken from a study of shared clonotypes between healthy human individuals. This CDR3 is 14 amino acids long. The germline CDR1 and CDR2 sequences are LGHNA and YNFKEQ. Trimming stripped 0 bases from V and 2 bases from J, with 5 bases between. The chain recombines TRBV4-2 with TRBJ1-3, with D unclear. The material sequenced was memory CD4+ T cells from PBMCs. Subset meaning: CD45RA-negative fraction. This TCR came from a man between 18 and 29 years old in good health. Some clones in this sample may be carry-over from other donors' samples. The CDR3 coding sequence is TGTGCCAGCAGCCAAGACTGGGCTGGAAACACCATATATTTT. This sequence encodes CASSQDWAGNTIYF.